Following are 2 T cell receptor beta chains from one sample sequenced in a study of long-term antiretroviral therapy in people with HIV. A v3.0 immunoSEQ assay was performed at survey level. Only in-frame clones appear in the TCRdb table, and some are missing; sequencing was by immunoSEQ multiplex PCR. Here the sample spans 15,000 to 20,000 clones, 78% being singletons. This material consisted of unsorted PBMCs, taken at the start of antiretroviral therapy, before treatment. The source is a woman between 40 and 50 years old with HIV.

In DNA form, the CDR3 reads TGTGCCTGGACCCGGGGGGGGGTTCCAGGCAAAAACATTCAGTACTTC. It codes for CAWTRGGVPGKNIQYF. This chain connects TRBV30 to TRBJ2-4, with TRBD2 identical over 8 bases. This CDR3 has 16 amino acids. Trimming at V came to 4 bases and at J to 3 bases, leaving 11 bases not matched to a gene. The germline gives CDR1 GTSNPN, CDR2 SVGIG (reference sequence).

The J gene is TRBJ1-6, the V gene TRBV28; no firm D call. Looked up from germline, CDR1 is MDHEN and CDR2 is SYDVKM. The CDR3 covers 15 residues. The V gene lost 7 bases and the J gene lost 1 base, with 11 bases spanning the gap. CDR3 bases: TGTGCCAGCACCCCCCCGAAATCCTATAATTCACCCCTCCACTTT. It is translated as CASTPPKSYNSPLHF.